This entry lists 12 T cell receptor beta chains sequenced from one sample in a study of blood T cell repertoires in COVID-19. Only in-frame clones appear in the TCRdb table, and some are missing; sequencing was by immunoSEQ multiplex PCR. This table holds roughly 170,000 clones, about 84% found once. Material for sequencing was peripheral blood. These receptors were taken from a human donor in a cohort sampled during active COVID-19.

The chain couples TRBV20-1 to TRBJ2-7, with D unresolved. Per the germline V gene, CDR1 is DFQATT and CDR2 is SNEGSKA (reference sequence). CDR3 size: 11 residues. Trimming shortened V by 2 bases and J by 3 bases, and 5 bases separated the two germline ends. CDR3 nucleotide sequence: TGCAGTGCTAGAAGGAGCTACGAGCAGTACTTC. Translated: CSARRSYEQYF.

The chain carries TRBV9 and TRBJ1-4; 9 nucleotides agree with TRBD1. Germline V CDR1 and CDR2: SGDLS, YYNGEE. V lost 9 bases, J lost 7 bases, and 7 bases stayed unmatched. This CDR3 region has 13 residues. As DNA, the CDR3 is TGTGCCACCACAGGACAGGGGTTTGAAAAACTGTTTTTT. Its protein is CATTGQGFEKLFF.

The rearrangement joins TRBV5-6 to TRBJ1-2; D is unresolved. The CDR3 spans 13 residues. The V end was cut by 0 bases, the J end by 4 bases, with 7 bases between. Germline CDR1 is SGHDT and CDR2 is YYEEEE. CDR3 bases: TGTGCCAGCAGCTTGGGCCAACTCTATGGCTACACCTTC. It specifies CASSLGQLYGYTF.

The CDR3 is CASSPLQGVAFNEQFF. CDR3 nucleotide sequence: TGTGCCAGCAGCCCACTACAGGGGGTCGCATTTAATGAGCAGTTCTTC. The genes are TRBV7-8 and TRBJ2-1; TRBD1 aligns across 8 bases. The ends lost 5 bases at V and 7 bases at J; junction bases unmatched: 13. This CDR3 is built from 16 residues. CDR1 is SGHVS and CDR2 is FQNEAQ in the germline V gene.

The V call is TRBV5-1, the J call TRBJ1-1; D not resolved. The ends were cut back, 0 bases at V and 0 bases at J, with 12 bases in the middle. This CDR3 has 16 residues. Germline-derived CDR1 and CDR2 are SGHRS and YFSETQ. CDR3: CASSLALEGLNTEAFF. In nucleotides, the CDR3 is TGCGCCAGCAGCTTGGCGCTGGAGGGCCTGAACACTGAAGCTTTCTTT.

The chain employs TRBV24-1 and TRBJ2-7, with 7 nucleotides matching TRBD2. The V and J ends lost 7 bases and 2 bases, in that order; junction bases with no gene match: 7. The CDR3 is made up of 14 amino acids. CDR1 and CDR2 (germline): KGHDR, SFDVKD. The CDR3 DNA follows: TGTGCCACCAGGAGCGGGGTACCTCCCTACGAGCAGTACTTC. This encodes CATRSGVPPYEQYF.

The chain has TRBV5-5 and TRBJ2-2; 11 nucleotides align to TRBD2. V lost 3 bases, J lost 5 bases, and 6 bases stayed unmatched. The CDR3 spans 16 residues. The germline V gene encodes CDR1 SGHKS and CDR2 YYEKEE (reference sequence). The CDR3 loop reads CASSYSGGASTGELFF. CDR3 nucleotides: TGTGCCAGCAGCTATAGCGGGGGGGCTTCAACCGGGGAGCTGTTTTTT.

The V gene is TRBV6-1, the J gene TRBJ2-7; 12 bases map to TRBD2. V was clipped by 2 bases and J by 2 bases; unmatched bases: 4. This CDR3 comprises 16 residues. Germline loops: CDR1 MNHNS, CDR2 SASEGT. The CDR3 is CASSESWTSGAYEQYF. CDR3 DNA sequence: TGTGCCAGCAGTGAATCCTGGACTAGCGGGGCCTACGAGCAGTACTTC.

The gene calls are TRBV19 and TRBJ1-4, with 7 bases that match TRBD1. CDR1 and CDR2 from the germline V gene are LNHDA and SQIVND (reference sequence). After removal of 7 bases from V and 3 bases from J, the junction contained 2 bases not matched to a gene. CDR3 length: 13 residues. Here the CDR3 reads CASIRGPNEKLFF. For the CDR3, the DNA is TGTGCCAGTATAAGGGGGCCTAATGAAAAACTGTTTTTT.

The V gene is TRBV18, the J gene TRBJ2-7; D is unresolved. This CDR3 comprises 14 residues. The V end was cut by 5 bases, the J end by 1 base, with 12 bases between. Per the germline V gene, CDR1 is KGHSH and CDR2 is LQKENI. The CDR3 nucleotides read TGTGCCAGCTCAGTGGGCCCCGGATCCTACGAGCAGTACTTC. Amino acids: CASSVGPGSYEQYF. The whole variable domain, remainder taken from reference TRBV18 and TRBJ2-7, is NAGVMQNPRHLVRRRGQEARLRCSPMKGHSHVYWYRQLPEEGLKFMVYLQKENIIDESGMPKERFSAEFPKEGPSILRIQQVVRGDSAAYFCASSVGPGSYEQYFGPGTRLTVT.

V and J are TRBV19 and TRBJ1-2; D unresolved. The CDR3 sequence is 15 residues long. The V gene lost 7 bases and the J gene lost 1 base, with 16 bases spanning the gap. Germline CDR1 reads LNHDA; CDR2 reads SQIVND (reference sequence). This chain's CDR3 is CASTQVQKLNYGYTF. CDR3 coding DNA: TGTGCCAGTACCCAGGTCCAGAAACTTAACTATGGCTACACCTTC.

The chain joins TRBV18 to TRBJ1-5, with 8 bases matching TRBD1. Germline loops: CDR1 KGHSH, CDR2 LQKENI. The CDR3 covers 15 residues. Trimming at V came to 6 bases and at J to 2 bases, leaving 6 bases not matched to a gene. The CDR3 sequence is CASSPGQGRNQPQHF. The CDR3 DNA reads TGTGCCAGCTCGCCAGGACAGGGCCGCAATCAGCCCCAGCATTTT.